This T cell receptor (beta chain) was identified during a study of T cells after posttransplantation cyclophosphamide. Regarding the study as a whole: Donor CD8+ memory clones often dominated recipient blood repertoires at later times. After PTCy, TRB diversity resembled that of CNI/methotrexate controls. Tissue-infiltrating T cells from skin or gut overlapped little with blood T cells.

This related bone marrow graft donor gave peripheral blood on the day of marrow donation. As for this clone: Its antigen is undetermined.

TCRdb keeps only in-frame clones here, not all; method: immunoSEQ multiplex PCR. Of roughly 7,400 clones in the sample, 80% to 95% were seen once. CDR1 and CDR2 from the germline V gene are MGHRA and YSYEKL. CDR3 length: 15 amino acids. Trimming removed 4 bases from V and 5 bases from J; junction bases left unmatched: 10. The sequenced material came from CD4+ T cells sorted from blood. The receptor comes from a woman in her forties or fifties in good health and a related stem cell transplant donor. The chain recombines TRBV4-1 with TRBJ1-2, with TRBD1 matching over 7 bases. This CDR3 reads CASSPSAGTVYGYTF. CDR3 nucleotide sequence: TGCGCCAGCAGCCCGAGCGCCGGGACAGTGTATGGCTACACCTTC.